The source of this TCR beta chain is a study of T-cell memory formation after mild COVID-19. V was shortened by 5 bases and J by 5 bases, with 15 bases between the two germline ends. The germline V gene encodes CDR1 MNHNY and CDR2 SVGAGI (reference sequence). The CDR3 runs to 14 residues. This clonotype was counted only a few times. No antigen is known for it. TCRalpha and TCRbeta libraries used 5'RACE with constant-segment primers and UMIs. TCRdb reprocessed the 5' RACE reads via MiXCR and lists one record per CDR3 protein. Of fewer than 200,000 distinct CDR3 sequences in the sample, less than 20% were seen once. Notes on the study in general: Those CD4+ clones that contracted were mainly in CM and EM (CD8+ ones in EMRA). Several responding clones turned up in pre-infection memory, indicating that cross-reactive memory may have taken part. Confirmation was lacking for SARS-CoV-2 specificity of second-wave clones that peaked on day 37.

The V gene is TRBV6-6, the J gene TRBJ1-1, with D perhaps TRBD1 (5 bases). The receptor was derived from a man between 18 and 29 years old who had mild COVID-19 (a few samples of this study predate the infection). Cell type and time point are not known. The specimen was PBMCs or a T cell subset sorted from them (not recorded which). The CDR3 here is CASSQGIGGTEAFF. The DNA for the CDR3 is TGTGCCAGCAGTCAGGGAATCGGTGGGACTGAAGCTTTCTTT.